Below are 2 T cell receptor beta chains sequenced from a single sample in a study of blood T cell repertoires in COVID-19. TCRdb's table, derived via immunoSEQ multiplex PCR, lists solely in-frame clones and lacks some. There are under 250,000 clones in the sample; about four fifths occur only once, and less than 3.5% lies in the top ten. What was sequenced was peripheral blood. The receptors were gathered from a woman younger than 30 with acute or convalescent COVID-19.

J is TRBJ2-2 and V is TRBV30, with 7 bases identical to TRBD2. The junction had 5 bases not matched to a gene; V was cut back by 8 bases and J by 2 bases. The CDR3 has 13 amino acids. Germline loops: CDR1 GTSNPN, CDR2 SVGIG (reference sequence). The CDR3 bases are TGTGCCCAGCGGGACGTAAACACCGGGGAGCTGTTTTTT. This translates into CAQRDVNTGELFF.

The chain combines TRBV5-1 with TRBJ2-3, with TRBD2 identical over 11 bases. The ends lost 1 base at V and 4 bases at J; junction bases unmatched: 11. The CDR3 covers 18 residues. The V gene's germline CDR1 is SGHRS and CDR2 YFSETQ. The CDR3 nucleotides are TGCGCCAGCAGCTTGCACCTAGCGGGAGGTGAGAAGGCAGATACGCAGTATTTT. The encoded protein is CASSLHLAGGEKADTQYF.